These 14 T cell receptor beta chains were sequenced from one sample in a study of shared clonotypes between healthy human individuals. Cells designated naive CD8 were CD45RO-negative and were positively selected for CCR7, with terminally differentiated effector memory CD45RA+ cells excluded. This table comes from immunoSEQ multiplex PCR, and its TCRdb copy is limited to in-frame clones, with some not included. The sample holds 760,000 or so clones, 90% to 98% seen once. Sequences were obtained from naive CD8+ T cells sorted from blood. Source of these receptors: a man in his thirties or forties in good health.

V usage is TRBV19 and J usage is TRBJ2-7, with D perhaps matching TRBD2 (6 bases). Trimming removed 5 bases from V and 4 bases from J, with 15 bases in between. Germline CDR1 reads LNHDA; CDR2 reads SQIVND (reference sequence). The CDR3 length is 14 residues. The CDR3 reads CASSGGSGRYEQYF. DNA for the CDR3: TGTGCCAGTAGTGGAGGGTCGGGTAGATACGAGCAGTACTTC.

A remark on this clone: This sample includes further DNA sequences coding for the same CDR3. The CDR3 sequence: CASRGLADTQYF. The CDR3 coding sequence is TGTGCCAGCAGAGGACTAGCCGATACGCAGTATTTT. The gene calls are TRBV27 and TRBJ2-3; 8 bases are a match to TRBD2. Trimming removed 6 bases from V and 6 bases from J; junction bases left unmatched: 2. Germline V gene lookup returns CDR1 MNHEY and CDR2 SMNVEV (reference sequence). The CDR3 contains 12 residues.

This clone was seen only once. The J gene is TRBJ1-1, the V gene TRBV7-9; 9 bases fit TRBD1. Losses at the gene ends were 5 bases for V and 5 bases for J; bases not matched to a gene: 6. The germline gives CDR1 SEHNR, CDR2 FQNEAQ (reference sequence). This CDR3 has 14 residues. CDR3 sequence: CASSPGTGTTEAFF. The CDR3 nucleotides read TGTGCCAGCAGCCCCGGGACAGGGACGACTGAAGCTTTCTTT.

The CDR3 nucleotides are TGCGCCAGCAGCTTGGAAGGCGGGATCTACGAGCAGTACTTC. Translating it yields CASSLEGGIYEQYF. The chain carries TRBV5-1 and TRBJ2-7; possible D gene TRBD2, 6 bases. Germline V gene data show CDR1 as SGHRS and CDR2 as YFSETQ. This CDR3 comprises 14 residues. Trimming cost V 0 bases and J 3 bases, with 10 bases left between them.

The chain has TRBV7-2 and TRBJ2-7; 8 bases align to TRBD2. Germline CDR1 reads SGHTA; CDR2 reads FQGNSA. The CDR3 runs 15 residues. V was clipped by 5 bases and J by 2 bases; unmatched bases: 8. CDR3 sequence reads: CASSQRLLAAYEQYF. The CDR3 DNA is TGTGCCAGCAGCCAAAGGCTACTAGCGGCCTACGAGCAGTACTTC. The variable domain in full, with the rest retrieved from reference TRBV7-2 and TRBJ2-7, is GAGVSQSPSNKVTEKGKDVELRCDPISGHTALYWYRQSLGQGLEFLIYFQGNSAPDKSGLPSDRFSAERTGGSVSTLTIQRTQQEDSAVYLCASSQRLLAAYEQYFGPGTRLTVT.

This chain connects TRBV2 to TRBJ2-1; 16 bases are a match to TRBD2. V lost 4 bases, J lost 8 bases, and 11 bases stayed unmatched. The germline gives CDR1 SNHLY, CDR2 FYNNEI. The CDR3 consists of 18 residues. This CDR3 reads CASSVGTSGRAPKDEQFF. CDR3 bases: TGTGCCAGCAGTGTAGGGACTAGCGGGAGGGCCCCCAAAGATGAGCAGTTCTTC.

V is TRBV27 and J is TRBJ2-7; no clear D. V was cut by 6 bases and J by 3 bases, with 9 bases left in between. The CDR3 has 12 residues. CDR1 is MNHEY, CDR2 SMNVEV, per germline (reference sequence). The CDR3 nucleotides read TGTGCCAGCAGCCGAGGTCGCTACGAGCAGTACTTC. As protein: CASSRGRYEQYF.

The J gene is TRBJ2-4, the V gene TRBV18, with 8 bases matching TRBD2. CDR1 and CDR2 (germline): KGHSH, LQKENI. CDR3 size: 18 residues. V lost 3 bases and J lost 0; bases outside the gene matches: 10. CDR3 in amino acids: CASSPTSEHYPAKNIQYF. For the CDR3, the DNA is TGTGCCAGCTCACCGACTAGCGAACACTACCCAGCCAAAAACATTCAGTACTTC.

Only a few counts were recorded for this clone. V is TRBV28 and J is TRBJ1-5; 7 positions match TRBD1. Trimming took 6 bases from V and 3 from J; bases not matched to a gene: 8. CDR3 size: 15 residues. Germline CDR1 and CDR2: MDHEN and SYDVKM. DNA of the CDR3: TGTGCCAGCAGCCAGACGACAGGGATCAATCAGCCCCAGCATTTT. Its translation is CASSQTTGINQPQHF.

The chain employs TRBV29-1 and TRBJ2-2, with 9 bases that match TRBD1. CDR1 SQVTM and CDR2 ANQGSEA come from the germline V gene. The CDR3 has 14 residues. V was clipped by 6 bases and J by 4 bases; unmatched bases: 6. CDR3 amino acids: CSVEQGASTGELFF. The DNA for the CDR3 is TGCAGCGTGGAACAGGGGGCGAGCACCGGGGAGCTGTTTTTT.

The V call is TRBV28, the J call TRBJ2-7; 11 bases align to TRBD2. Trimming removed 7 bases from V and 0 bases from J; junction bases left unmatched: 5. The germline CDR1 and CDR2 sequences are MDHEN and SYDVKM. The CDR3 is 15 amino acids. CDR3: CASTGLAGPSYEQYF. CDR3 nucleotide sequence: TGTGCCAGCACTGGACTAGCGGGTCCCTCCTACGAGCAGTACTTC.

The V and J genes are TRBV9 and TRBJ2-1; D is possibly TRBD2 (6 bases). The CDR3 totals 15 residues. V lost 3 bases and J lost 5, with 15 bases in between. Germline V gene sequence: CDR1 SGDLS, CDR2 YYNGEE. The CDR3 loop is CASSEDWEVHNEQFF. Here the CDR3 DNA reads TGTGCCAGCAGCGAGGACTGGGAGGTACACAATGAGCAGTTCTTC.

The gene calls are TRBV5-4 and TRBJ2-7; TRBD1 might be the D (5 bases). CDR1 is SGHNT and CDR2 is YYREEE in the germline V gene (reference sequence). The ends were cut back, 4 bases at V and 2 bases at J, with 19 bases in the middle. The CDR3 runs 16 residues. The CDR3 region has the DNA TGTGCCAGCAGCCTTGGTGGTGGGGCTTCAACCTACGAGCAGTACTTC. It yields the protein CASSLGGGASTYEQYF.

This chain links TRBV7-2 with TRBJ2-1; D may be TRBD2 (6 bases). There are 12 residues in the CDR3. Trimming cost V 3 bases and J 8 bases, with 8 bases left between them. Germline V CDR1 and CDR2: SGHTA, FQGNSA. The CDR3 protein is CASSFGGYEQFF. CDR3 DNA sequence: TGTGCCAGCAGCTTCGGGGGATATGAGCAGTTCTTC.